A selection of T cell receptor beta chains follows, all from one sample in a study of blood T cell repertoires in COVID-19. Repertoires were generated with immunoSEQ multiplex PCR, while TCRdb's copy carries only in-frame clones and drops some. The sample contains a few hundred thousand clones, about nine tenths of which appear only once. The source material was PBMCs or T cells enriched from blood (not recorded which). The receptors originated from a woman aged 18-29 years who had recovered from COVID-19. Each CDR3 is given with its conserved first and last residue. D genes are given only for firm matches. Some rows mark clone size as missing; the rest say once, few, many or name a class of expanded clone.

v_gene	d_gene	abundance	j_gene	CDR3nt	CDR3aa
TRBV13	NA	NA	TRBJ1-5	TGTGCCAGCAGCTTAGTGGACAGGCCCCAGCATTTT	CASSLVDRPQHF
TRBV19	NA	NA	TRBJ1-6	TGTGCCAGTAGTGACCTCGACTATGGTAATTCACCCCTCCACTTT	CASSDLDYGNSPLHF
TRBV2	NA	NA	TRBJ2-3	TGTGCCAGCAGTGATTTACGAGACACAGATACGCAGTATTTT	CASSDLRDTDTQYF
TRBV25-1	NA	NA	TRBJ1-1	TGTGCCAGCAGTGAATGGGAGGGATTGAACACTGAAGCTTTCTTT	CASSEWEGLNTEAFF
TRBV21-1	NA	NA	TRBJ1-1	TGTGCCAGCAGCAGAGGGACAGGGTCGGGGAACACTGAAGCTTTCTTT	CASSRGTGSGNTEAFF
TRBV30	NA	once	TRBJ2-6	TGTGCCTGGAGTGTACGGCGGGGAAGATCTGGGGCCAACGTCCTGACTTTC	CAWSVRRGRSGANVLTF
TRBV6-1	NA	once	TRBJ1-2	TGTGCCAGCAGTGAGGTCCCGGGACTTAACTATGGCTACACCTTC	CASSEVPGLNYGYTF
TRBV3-1/TRBV3-2	NA	NA	TRBJ1-5	TGTGCCAGCAGCCAAGATGTGGGCCAGCCCCAGCATTTT	CASSQDVGQPQHF
TRBV9	NA	NA	TRBJ1-2	TGTGCCAGCAGCGTAGCGGGGATTGACTATGGCTACACCTTC	CASSVAGIDYGYTF
TRBV30	NA	once	TRBJ1-1	TGTGCCTGGAGTGTAAGTCAGTACACTGAAGCTTTCTTT	CAWSVSQYTEAFF
TRBV3-1/TRBV3-2	TRBD2	NA	TRBJ2-3	TGTGCCAGCAGCCACTTGGGGGGACTAGGGGCAGATACGCAGTATTTT	CASSHLGGLGADTQYF
TRBV3-1/TRBV3-2	TRBD1	NA	TRBJ1-5	TGTGCCAGCAGCCACGCACAGGGGGCCCAGCCCCAGCATTTT	CASSHAQGAQPQHF
TRBV2	NA	NA	TRBJ1-1	TGTGCCAGCAGCTCAGGGTTCTTGAACACTGAAGCTTTCTTT	CASSSGFLNTEAFF
TRBV2	TRBD1	once	TRBJ1-3	TGTGCCAGCAGGTCAGGGGGCTCTGGAAACACCATATATTTT	CASRSGGSGNTIYF
TRBV7-9	NA	NA	TRBJ2-2	TGTGCCAGCAGCCCTCTCCTAGCGAACACCGGGGAGCTGTTTTTT	CASSPLLANTGELFF
TRBV6-2/TRBV6-3	TRBD1	once	TRBJ1-4	TGTGCCAGCAGTTCCCCGACAGGGGTTAATGAAAAACTGTTTTTT	CASSSPTGVNEKLFF
TRBV7-9	TRBD2	NA	TRBJ2-7	TGTGCCAGCAGCCTCAGCGGGAGGGCCACCTACGAGCAGTACTTC	CASSLSGRATYEQYF
TRBV21-1	NA	NA	TRBJ1-1	TGTGCCAGCAGCCTTATACAGGAGAACACTGAAGCTTTCTTT	CASSLIQENTEAFF
TRBV25-1	TRBD1	NA	TRBJ1-2	TGTGCCAGCAGTGACGACAGGGGCGATGGCTACACCTTC	CASSDDRGDGYTF
TRBV2	TRBD1	NA	TRBJ1-2	TGTGCCAGCAGCAAGGACAGGGACGGCTACACCTTC	CASSKDRDGYTF
TRBV3-1/TRBV3-2	NA	NA	TRBJ1-5	TGTGCCAGCAGCCAAGGGAGGGAACTATATAGCAATCAGCCCCAGCATTTT	CASSQGRELYSNQPQHF
TRBV28	TRBD1	NA	TRBJ1-2	TGTGCCAGCAGTTCGACAGGGGGTGGGTATGGCTACACCTTC	CASSSTGGGYGYTF
TRBV6-5	NA	NA	TRBJ1-4	TGTGCCAGCAGCGCATTCGGGACTTCTGGTGAAAAACTGTTTTTT	CASSAFGTSGEKLFF
TRBV7-2	NA	NA	TRBJ2-3	TGTGCCAGCAGCGACACGACAATTACGCAGTATTTT	CASSDTTITQYF
TRBV5-1	TRBD1	NA	TRBJ1-3	TGCGCCAGCAGCTTGGGAGCCACAGGGGGCGATACCTCTGGAAACACCATATATTTT	CASSLGATGGDTSGNTIYF
TRBV6-4	TRBD1	NA	TRBJ1-2	TGTGCCAGCAGTTCACTTGCCGGGACAGGGATCGATGGCTACACCTTC	CASSSLAGTGIDGYTF
TRBV5-1	NA	once	TRBJ2-5	TGCGCCAGCAGCTGGCAGGGGAGCGAGGAGACCCAGTACTTC	CASSWQGSEETQYF
TRBV27	TRBD2	NA	TRBJ2-3	TGTGCCAGCAGTTCCGGGACTAGCGGGAGTGATAACACAGATACGCAGTATTTT	CASSSGTSGSDNTDTQYF
TRBV27	NA	NA	TRBJ1-2	TGTGCCAGCAGTTTAATAGGGACACATGGCTACACCTTC	CASSLIGTHGYTF
TRBV10-3	NA	once	TRBJ2-3	TGTGCCATCAGTGAGTCGAAAGCGAGTTGGCTCGAATCTAGCACAGATACGCAGTATTTT	CAISESKASWLESSTDTQYF
TRBV30	NA	NA	TRBJ2-3	TGTGCCTGGACAGGGGCGGCCACAGATACGCAGTATTTT	CAWTGAATDTQYF
TRBV19	TRBD2	NA	TRBJ2-1	TGTGCCAGTAGGCCAGTGAGACTAGCGGGAGGGCCGCTTGAGCAGTTCTTC	CASRPVRLAGGPLEQFF
TRBV10-3	NA	NA	TRBJ2-3	TGTGCCGCCAGACAGGATGACTTCACAGATACGCAGTATTTT	CAARQDDFTDTQYF
TRBV10-3	TRBD2	once	TRBJ2-3	TGTGCCATCAGTGTCGGGCGGGGGGTGAATACGCAGTATTTT	CAISVGRGVNTQYF
TRBV25-1	TRBD2	NA	TRBJ2-1	TGTGCCAGCAGTGAACGAGCGGGGGATCTCGATGAGCAGTTCTTC	CASSERAGDLDEQFF
TRBV5-6	TRBD1	once	TRBJ1-1	TGTGCCAGCAGCTTGATCGGTCTACGACAGGGGGCCAAAGAAGCTTTCTTT	CASSLIGLRQGAKEAFF
TRBV9	NA	NA	TRBJ1-1	TGTGCCAGCAGCGTAGGGTACAGGGCGTCCACTGAAGCTTTCTTT	CASSVGYRASTEAFF
TRBV3-1/TRBV3-2	NA	NA	TRBJ1-2	TGTGCCAGCAGCCAACCCGGGGAGGGAGGTGGCTACACCTTC	CASSQPGEGGGYTF
TRBV9	TRBD1	NA	TRBJ2-5	TGTGCCAGCAGCGTAACGCCGGGACAGGGACGTCAAGAGACCCAGTACTTC	CASSVTPGQGRQETQYF
TRBV6-2/TRBV6-3	TRBD1	NA	TRBJ2-1	TGTGCCAGCAGTCACCGGGACAGGGTACCCTACAATGAGCAGTTCTTC	CASSHRDRVPYNEQFF
TRBV7-9	TRBD1	NA	TRBJ1-1	TGTGCCAGCAGCTCGGGCAGGGGGCCTTTTCCTTTGAACACTGAAGCTTTCTTT	CASSSGRGPFPLNTEAFF
TRBV5-4	NA	NA	TRBJ2-1	TGTGCCAGCAGCTTCATAGGGGTCAATGAGCAGTTCTTC	CASSFIGVNEQFF
TRBV6-5	NA	NA	TRBJ1-2	TGTGCCAGCAGATCGGGGGGCTATGGCTACACCTTC	CASRSGGYGYTF
TRBV21-1	NA	NA	TRBJ2-7	TGTGCCAGCCGAGTCGACTATCGAAGGTCCCGCGAGCAGTACTTC	CASRVDYRRSREQYF
TRBV10-3	NA	NA	TRBJ1-2	TGTGCCATCAGTGAACAGGGCCGGGGCTACACCTTC	CAISEQGRGYTF
TRBV30	NA	NA	TRBJ2-7	TGTGCCTGGAGTGCCTACCTTCCCGGGGGGCTCCGGTTAGACGAGCAGTACTTC	CAWSAYLPGGLRLDEQYF
TRBV11-2	NA	NA	TRBJ2-1	TGTGCCAGCAGCTTAGAGACTGTCGGACAGTACAATGAGCAGTTCTTC	CASSLETVGQYNEQFF
TRBV4-2	TRBD2	NA	TRBJ2-7	TGTGCCAGCAGCCACGGGCCCTACAGCGGGAGCGAGCAGTACTTC	CASSHGPYSGSEQYF
TRBV28	TRBD1	NA	TRBJ2-6	TGTGCCAGCGGGACAACCGGGACAGGGCTCATTGGGGCCAACGTCCTGACTTTC	CASGTTGTGLIGANVLTF
TRBV5-6	NA	NA	TRBJ1-1	TGTGCCGGATCTAGGCAGGCGGGCACTGAAGCTTTCTTT	CAGSRQAGTEAFF
TRBV29-1	NA	NA	TRBJ2-2	TGCAGCACCAGGGAATCGGATACCGGGGAGCTGTTTTTT	CSTRESDTGELFF
TRBV6-5	NA	many	TRBJ2-7	TGTGCCAGCAGTTCCGACGGTTTTGGCAGCGGCCGGGTGCAGTACTTC	CASSSDGFGSGRVQYF